Shown below are 23 T cell receptor beta chains from a single sample sequenced in a study of T cells in Graves' hyperthyroidism and ophthalmopathy. What was amplified from RNA transcripts were TCR beta CDR3 regions. HTBI primers were used for first-round RT-PCR of the TCR CDR3. TCRdb re-derived calls from the multiplex PCR reads in MiXCR, one entry per CDR3 protein. The sample carries 340,000 or so distinct CDR3 sequences, roughly 18% recorded once. The specimen was blood. The origin of the receptors is a woman in her fifties or sixties with Graves' hyperthyroidism.

This clonotype occurred many times. This chain joins TRBV20-1 and TRBJ2-5; D possibly corresponds to TRBD1 (6 bases). Germline assignment: CDR1 DFQATT and CDR2 SNEGSKA (reference sequence). CDR3 length: 15 residues. The ends were cut back, 5 bases at V and 4 bases at J, with 20 bases in the middle. Here the CDR3 reads CSAGSRGLVGETQYF. As DNA, the CDR3 is TGCAGTGCTGGAAGCAGGGGTCTTGTAGGAGAGACCCAGTACTTC.

This clonotype has only a few counts. V is TRBV27 and J is TRBJ2-1; weak D call: TRBD1 (5 bases). V gave up 6 bases and J gave up 2 bases, with 14 bases separating them. This CDR3 is 15 amino acids long. CDR1 is MNHEY, CDR2 SMNVEV, per germline (reference sequence). CDR3 sequence (DNA): TGTGCCAGCAGCGGAAAGGGGCCCACCTACAATGAGCAGTTCTTC. Amino acid sequence: CASSGKGPTYNEQFF.

This clonotype has a single count. This sequence joins TRBV7-9 and TRBJ1-4; no firm D call. V was clipped by 1 base and J by 8 bases, with 26 bases between them. Germline CDR1 SEHNR, CDR2 FQNEAQ (reference sequence). This CDR3 is 19 amino acids long. The CDR3 DNA is TGTGCCAGCAGCTTAGTTCCCCGTTTAGGAGGAGGATTATACGAAAAACTGTTTTTT. It specifies CASSLVPRLGGGLYEKLFF. The variable domain in full, with the rest retrieved from reference TRBV7-9 and TRBJ1-4, is DTGVSQNPRHKITKRGQNVTFRCDPISEHNRLYWYRQTLGQGPEFLTYFQNEAQLEKSRLLSDRFSAERPKGSFSTLEIQRTEQGDSAMYLCASSLVPRLGGGLYEKLFFGSGTQLSVL.

The genes are TRBV3-1 and TRBJ2-2; 8 bases line up with TRBD2. Trimming took 9 bases from V and 1 from J; bases not matched to a gene: 4. Per the germline V gene, CDR1 is LGHDT and CDR2 is YNNKEL (reference sequence). The CDR3 sequence is 14 residues long. CDR3 bases: TGTGCCAGTCGGGGGGGGCTGAACACCGGGGAGCTGTTTTTT. Amino acids: CASRGGLNTGELFF.

The chain uses TRBV11-2 and TRBJ1-6; TRBD1 is a possible D gene (6 bases). Germline-derived CDR1 and CDR2 are SGHAT and FQNNGV. Trimming shortened V by 2 bases and J by 7 bases, and 12 bases separated the two germline ends. The CDR3 is 15 residues long. The CDR3 DNA reads as TGTGCCAGCAGCTTAAGCCGGACAGTAAATTCACCCCTCCACTTT. As protein: CASSLSRTVNSPLHF.

This clonotype was recorded at least ten times. The chain employs TRBV6-1 and TRBJ1-3; D gene ambiguous. Per the germline V gene, CDR1 is MNHNS and CDR2 is SASEGT. The CDR3 consists of 15 residues. V was pared by 4 bases and J by 4 bases, with 14 bases between. The CDR3 nucleotides read TGTGCCAGCAGTGGGGATGTCGGAGCAGGAAACACCATATATTTT. Protein: CASSGDVGAGNTIYF.

This chain uses TRBV6-1 with TRBJ2-3; 9 bases line up with TRBD2. Germline V gene data show CDR1 as MNHNS and CDR2 as SASEGT. There are 14 residues in the CDR3. Germline trimming cut 7 bases from V and 4 bases from J; bases unmatched to any gene: 6. CDR3: CASTAVAGADTQYF. In DNA, the CDR3 is TGTGCCAGCACTGCCGTAGCGGGAGCAGATACGCAGTATTTT.

This clonotype was seen at least ten times. The chain links TRBV7-8 to TRBJ2-7; no clear D. This CDR3 is 18 amino acids long. CDR1 is SGHVS, CDR2 FQNEAQ, per germline. V lost 1 base and J 0 bases, leaving 19 bases between the germline ends. The CDR3 DNA reads as TGTGCCAGCAGCTTAGATTCGGATAGGTGGGGATACTCCTACGAGCAGTACGTC. This gives the protein CASSLDSDRWGYSYEQYV.

The V and J genes are TRBV7-2 and TRBJ2-1, with 8 bases aligning to TRBD2. The germline V gene encodes CDR1 SGHTA and CDR2 FQGNSA. The CDR3 consists of 16 residues. Unmatched junction bases numbered 17, after V lost 6 bases and J lost 10 bases. In nucleotides, the CDR3 is TGTGCCAGCAGAATAGCGTACCGGGAGGGCCGCGGGGAGCAGTTCTTC. It is translated as CASRIAYREGRGEQFF.

This clonotype was counted many times. The chain employs TRBV30 and TRBJ1-5; TRBD1 agrees at 7 bases. Germline V gene lookup returns CDR1 GTSNPN and CDR2 SVGIG (reference sequence). J gave up 2 bases and V 5 bases, and 6 bases lay outside the gene matches. This CDR3 region has 14 residues. As DNA, the CDR3 is TGTGCCTGGGATTCGACAGGGCGCAATCAGCCCCAGCATTTT. Its protein is CAWDSTGRNQPQHF.

This clonotype came up many times. The rearrangement joins TRBV7-3 to TRBJ2-5, with unresolved D. V lost 1 base and J 4 bases, leaving 16 bases between the germline ends. The CDR3 covers 16 residues. The germline V gene encodes CDR1 SGHTA and CDR2 FQGTGA. CDR3 nucleotides: TGTGCCAGCAGCTTAAATCCACCTAAAGAAGGAGAGACCCAGTACTTC. Its protein is CASSLNPPKEGETQYF.

Details on this clonotype: A much larger clone differs from this one at a single base, so this may be a read error. The CDR3 DNA is TGTGCCAGCAGTGATGGTGGACGAGCAGATACGCAGTATTTT. The encoded protein is CASSDGGRADTQYF. The rearrangement uses TRBV27 and TRBJ2-3; D gene uncertain. The germline CDR1 and CDR2 sequences are MNHEY and SMNVEV (reference sequence). The CDR3 spans 14 residues. V was clipped by 5 bases and J by 4 bases, with 13 bases between them.

This chain connects TRBV10-2 to TRBJ1-1; unclear D gene. Trimming left V 2 bases short and J 9 bases short, with 7 bases between. Germline CDR1 WSHSY, CDR2 SAAADI. The CDR3 has 11 amino acids. CDR3 protein: CASSEVHKAFF. The CDR3, as DNA: TGCGCCAGCAGTGAGGTCCACAAAGCTTTCTTT.

V gene TRBV27 combines with J gene TRBJ1-6; D gene unclear. This CDR3 is built from 14 residues. Per the germline V gene, CDR1 is MNHEY and CDR2 is SMNVEV (reference sequence). The ends were cut back, 5 bases at V and 9 bases at J, with 14 bases in the middle. The CDR3 DNA reads TGTGCCAGCAGTGAACTCCAGGCTGGTTCACCCCTCCACTTT. Translated, it gives CASSELQAGSPLHF.

The chain recombines TRBV19 with TRBJ2-1; TRBD2 is a possible D gene (6 bases). V lost 1 base, J lost 1 base, and 8 bases lay in between. The germline CDR1 and CDR2 sequences are LNHDA and SQIVND (reference sequence). The CDR3 has 15 amino acids. For the CDR3, the DNA is TGTGCCAGTAGTATAGGACTAGGTTCCTACAATGAGCAGTTCTTC. It encodes CASSIGLGSYNEQFF.

J is TRBJ1-1 and V is TRBV18; D call uncertain. This CDR3 comprises 15 residues. Deletions cut 4 bases from V and 1 base from J, with 13 bases between. Germline CDR1 and CDR2: KGHSH and LQKENI. CDR3: CASSLGLSENTEAFF. DNA for the CDR3: TGTGCCAGCTCACTAGGGCTCAGTGAGAACACTGAAGCTTTCTTT.

There are many counts of this clonotype. V usage is TRBV11-2 and J usage is TRBJ2-3; D is unclear. Germline CDR1 reads SGHAT; CDR2 reads FQNNGV. This CDR3 is 14 amino acids long. Trimming left V 7 bases short and J 3 bases short, with 14 bases between. CDR3 amino acids: CASTLGMGTDTQYF. As DNA, the CDR3 is TGTGCCAGCACCTTGGGGATGGGAACAGATACGCAGTATTTT.

On this clonotype: A much larger clonotype is one base distant, so this may be a read error. The V and J genes are TRBV5-6 and TRBJ2-1; 10 nucleotides align to TRBD2. Losses at the gene ends were 4 bases for V and 7 bases for J; bases not matched to a gene: 17. There are 18 residues in the CDR3. Germline V gene sequence: CDR1 SGHDT, CDR2 YYEEEE. As DNA, the CDR3 is TGTGCCAGCAGCCTTCAAACTAGCGGGATTGGTGGATGGAATGAGCAGTTCTTC. Protein: CASSLQTSGIGGWNEQFF. Full variable domain (missing parts from reference TRBV5-6 and TRBJ2-1): DAGVTQSPTHLIKTRGQQVTLRCSPKSGHDTVSWYQQALGQGPQFIFQYYEEEERQRGNFPDRFSGHQFPNYSSELNVNALLLGDSALYLCASSLQTSGIGGWNEQFFGPGTRLTVL.

This clonotype was seen only a few times. The V and J genes are TRBV20-1 and TRBJ2-3; possibly TRBD2 for D (6 bases). Germline V lookup: CDR1 DFQATT, CDR2 SNEGSKA (reference sequence). V lost 6 bases to trimming and J lost 0 bases, with 13 bases between them. This CDR3 is built from 14 residues. The CDR3 region is CSAGTGTSTDTQYF. The CDR3 region has the DNA TGCAGTGCGGGCACCGGGACTAGCACAGATACGCAGTATTTT.

This clonotype was seen many times. This chain joins TRBV2 and TRBJ2-3; D not resolved. The V and J ends lost 7 bases and 0 bases respectively, with 11 bases between them. There are 14 residues in the CDR3. Germline CDR1 is SNHLY and CDR2 is FYNNEI. CDR3 sequence: CASNWALSTDTQYF. CDR3 in DNA: TGTGCCAGCAATTGGGCACTTAGCACAGATACGCAGTATTTT.

The chain carries TRBV24-1 and TRBJ2-2; D is unresolved. Germline V gene sequence: CDR1 KGHDR, CDR2 SFDVKD. The ends were cut back, 4 bases at V and 1 base at J, with 9 bases in the middle. The CDR3 spans 15 residues. The CDR3 DNA is TGTGCCACCAGTGACTCCCTCAAGAACACCGGGGAGCTGTTTTTT. Translated: CATSDSLKNTGELFF.

This clonotype was counted only a few times. The V and J genes are TRBV5-6 and TRBJ1-2, with 7 positions matching TRBD1. Germline CDR1 reads SGHDT; CDR2 reads YYEEEE. Losses at the gene ends were 5 bases for V and 0 bases for J; bases not matched to a gene: 13. The CDR3 is 17 amino acids. The CDR3 spells CASRFGTAGGPNYGYTF. The CDR3 nucleotides are TGTGCCAGCAGATTTGGGACAGCCGGAGGTCCTAACTATGGCTACACCTTC.

This clonotype has only a few counts. The chain combines TRBV25-1 with TRBJ1-2; the D gene is possibly TRBD1 (6 bases). The V gene lost 4 bases and the J gene lost 6 bases, with 15 bases spanning the gap. The CDR3 extends over 14 amino acids. CDR1 and CDR2 (germline): MGHDK, SYGVNS. CDR3 amino acids: CASSVTGQYNGYTF. Here the CDR3 DNA reads TGTGCCAGCAGTGTAACCGGACAGTACAATGGCTACACCTTC.